These T cell receptor beta chains were read from a single sample in a study of vaccination effects on CD4 cells after COVID-19. For these TCRs, the target antigens are not known. Measured with immunoSEQ multiplex PCR; TCRdb has only the in-frame clones, and not every one. The sample holds tens of thousands of clones, around 80% seen once. The specimen comprised CD4+ T cells from PBMCs cultured with HCoV-NL63 spike peptides, sampled after COVID-19 vaccination. The receptor source for this set is a human donor who received a COVID-19 vaccine. Some clones in this sample may be carry-over from other donors' samples. CDR3s include the opening cysteine and the closing phenylalanine or tryptophan. A D gene is named only where the DNA matches it firmly. Some rows mark clone size as missing; the rest say once, few, many or name a class of expanded clone.

>TRBV18|.|.|TRBJ2-3
TGTGCCAGCTCACCGGCCCTTAGCACAGATACGCAGTATTTT
CASSPALSTDTQYF
>TRBV5-8|TRBD2|few|TRBJ2-1
TGTGCCAGCAGCTTGGAGGCGGGAGGGGGCTATGAGCAGTTCTTC
CASSLEAGGGYEQFF
>TRBV29-1|TRBD1|few|TRBJ2-6
TGCAGCGTTACATCGGACAGGGCTGGGGCCAACGTCCTGACTTTC
CSVTSDRAGANVLTF
>TRBV6-5|.|.|TRBJ1-2
TGTGCCAGCAGTTACCAAGGGGATGGCTATGGCTACACCTTC
CASSYQGDGYGYTF
>TRBV5-1|TRBD1|.|TRBJ2-1
TGCGCCAGCAGCTTGGGGGACAGGGAGCGGGATGAGCAGTTCTTC
CASSLGDRERDEQFF
>TRBV6-4|TRBD1|.|TRBJ1-1
TGTGCCAGCAGTCCCGGGACAGGGGTGAACACTGAAGCTTTCTTT
CASSPGTGVNTEAFF
>TRBV10-3|.|.|TRBJ2-3
TGTGCCATCGATGAGGCGGGGAAAAGCACAGATACGCAGTATTTT
CAIDEAGKSTDTQYF
>TRBV6-2/TRBV6-3|.|.|TRBJ2-1
TGTGCCAGCAGTTTCGGGACAGGGATTATTCGCGCGGGGGGGCTCTACAATGAGCAGTTCTTC
CASSFGTGIIRAGGLYNEQFF
>TRBV29-1|TRBD1|.|TRBJ1-2
TGCAGCGTTGAAACGGGCGGCAGGGGGCCTGGCTACACCTTC
CSVETGGRGPGYTF
>TRBV27|TRBD2|.|TRBJ2-5
TGTGCCAGCAGTTCATTAAGCGGGGGGGTACAAGAGACCCAGTACTTC
CASSSLSGGVQETQYF
>TRBV24-1|.|.|TRBJ2-5
TGTGCCACCAGTGATTTTTTGGGGTACCAAGAGACCCAGTACTTC
CATSDFLGYQETQYF
>TRBV2|.|.|TRBJ2-3
TGTGCCGTAACCCGGGGGGCCTCAGATACGCAGTATTTT
CAVTRGASDTQYF
>TRBV30|TRBD1|.|TRBJ1-6
TGTGCCTGGAGGACAGGGGGCGCGTCCTATAATTCACCCCTCCACTTT
CAWRTGGASYNSPLHF
>TRBV5-1|.|.|TRBJ2-3
TGCGCCAGCAGCCAGCCAGGCAAAGATACGCAGTATTTT
CASSQPGKDTQYF
>TRBV6-4|TRBD1|.|TRBJ1-2
TGTGCCAGCAGCTTGGGACAGGGCTCCTATGGCTACACCTTC
CASSLGQGSYGYTF
>TRBV11-2|.|.|TRBJ1-3
TGTGCCAGCAGTACCAACAGGGGAAACACCATATATTTT
CASSTNRGNTIYF
>TRBV2|.|.|TRBJ2-5
TGTGCCAGCAGCGGAGACGGGGGCTATCAGACCCAGTACTTC
CASSGDGGYQTQYF
>TRBV9|TRBD2|.|TRBJ2-1
TGTGCCAGCAGCGTAGTGTCAGGCAGCGGGGGAAGCTCCTACAATGAGCAGTTCTTC
CASSVVSGSGGSSYNEQFF
>TRBV5-1|TRBD1|few|TRBJ2-2
TGCGCCAGCAGCTCAGGGGGCGCTGTTTTTGCTGGGGAGCTGTTTTTT
CASSSGGAVFAGELFF
>TRBV4-2|TRBD1|few|TRBJ1-6
TGTGCCAGCAGCCAAGAAAAGGCTTCCAGGGGACAGGGGAATTCACCCCTCCACTTT
CASSQEKASRGQGNSPLHF
>TRBV27|TRBD1|.|TRBJ2-3
TGTGCCAGCAGTCCACACGGACAGGGGCTCACAGATACGCAGTATTTT
CASSPHGQGLTDTQYF
>TRBV11-2|.|.|TRBJ2-4
TGTGCCAGCAGCTTACCGACTCGCGGTAAGGAATGGGCCAAAAACATTCAGTACTTC
CASSLPTRGKEWAKNIQYF
>TRBV5-6|.|.|TRBJ1-2
TGTGCCAGCAGCTCGCCGGGCGCTTGGGGGGGGTACTATGGCTACACCTTC
CASSSPGAWGGYYGYTF
>TRBV6-5|.|.|TRBJ1-1
TGTGCCAGCAGTTACCGGCAAACTTTAACTGAAGCTTTCTTT
CASSYRQTLTEAFF
>TRBV6-5|.|.|TRBJ2-5
TGTGCCAGCAGTTACCGGGGCCCCGGGGTGGAGACCCAGTACTTC
CASSYRGPGVETQYF
>TRBV14|.|once|TRBJ1-4
TGTGCCAGCAGGGACAGCGCAACTAATGAAAAACTGTTTTTT
CASRDSATNEKLFF
>TRBV6-1|TRBD2|.|TRBJ2-4
TGTGCCAGCAGTGAAATTAGCGGGGGGGCCGGGACGGCCAAAAACATTCAGTACTTC
CASSEISGGAGTAKNIQYF
>TRBV4-3|.|.|TRBJ1-2
TGCGCCAGCAGCCAAGTTCTGGGGCCGGATGGCTACACCTTC
CASSQVLGPDGYTF
>TRBV12-3/TRBV12-4|.|once|TRBJ1-1
TGTGCCAGCAGGCTGGACGGTTACACTGAAGCTTTCTTT
CASRLDGYTEAFF
>TRBV4-3|TRBD1|.|TRBJ2-5
TGCGCCAGCAGCCAAGCGGGACAGGGAAGGGAGACCCAGTACTTC
CASSQAGQGRETQYF
>TRBV3-1/TRBV3-2|.|.|TRBJ1-3
TGTGCCAGCAGCCTGCGGGAGACCGGAAACACCATATATTTT
CASSLRETGNTIYF
>TRBV4-1|.|.|TRBJ1-3
TGCGCCAGCAGCCAAGAGATTCTCGGACGAGAATTTGGAAACACCATATATTTT
CASSQEILGREFGNTIYF
>TRBV5-4|TRBD1|few|TRBJ1-1
TGTGCCAGCAGCGGACAGGGGGGCACTGAAGCTTTCTTT
CASSGQGGTEAFF
>TRBV7-2|.|once|TRBJ2-2
TGTGCCAGCAGCAAACAGGGAGGCACCGGGGAGCTGTTTTTT
CASSKQGGTGELFF
>TRBV4-3|.|.|TRBJ1-6
TGCGCCAGCAGCCAAGGGGTCGGGGCATGGGATTCACCCCTCCACTTT
CASSQGVGAWDSPLHF
>TRBV4-3|TRBD1|.|TRBJ2-5
TGCGCCAGCAGCCCTACTTATGACAGGGGGCTCGAGACCCAGTACTTC
CASSPTYDRGLETQYF
>TRBV7-9|.|few|TRBJ1-1
TGTGCCAGCAGCTTAAGGGAGGGGACTGAAGCTTTCTTT
CASSLREGTEAFF
>TRBV19|TRBD2|once|TRBJ2-1
TGTGCCAGTAGTATAGAAGGCGGGGGGGGCCCTCATGAGCAGTTCTTC
CASSIEGGGGPHEQFF
>TRBV4-1|.|.|TRBJ1-2
TGCGCCAGCACCCGTTGGGTGGGCTTGGATGGCTACACCTTC
CASTRWVGLDGYTF
>TRBV7-9|TRBD1|.|TRBJ1-2
TGTGCCAGCAGCCGACAGGGTCTGCATGGCTACACCTTC
CASSRQGLHGYTF
>TRBV19|.|once|TRBJ2-3
TGTGCCAGTACCCCTGGGACACCTCCTAGCACAGATACGCAGTATTTT
CASTPGTPPSTDTQYF
>TRBV10-3|.|.|TRBJ1-1
TGTGCCATCAGTGAGTCTCAGGGGCGGGTAAACACTGAAGCTTTCTTT
CAISESQGRVNTEAFF
>TRBV18|TRBD1|.|TRBJ2-6
TGTGCCAGCTCACCTCCCGGGACAGTAGCTGGGGCCAACGTCCTGACTTTC
CASSPPGTVAGANVLTF
>TRBV5-4|.|.|TRBJ2-1
TGTGCCAGCAGCTTGAGCGGAACCTATCCCCATGAGCAGTTCTTC
CASSLSGTYPHEQFF
>TRBV5-4|TRBD1|.|TRBJ2-5
TGTGCCAGCAGCTGGGGACAGGGCGGGCAAGAGACCCAGTACTTC
CASSWGQGGQETQYF
>TRBV24-1|.|.|TRBJ2-1
TGTGCCACCAGTGCCTCCGCGGGTATAGGTCAGCAGTTCTTC
CATSASAGIGQQFF
>TRBV19|TRBD1|.|TRBJ1-2
TGTGCCAGTAGTCCGAGGACAGGGACTAACTATGGCTACACCTTC
CASSPRTGTNYGYTF
>TRBV19|.|.|TRBJ2-4
TGTGCCAGTAGTATTCGGGGCCGGGGTTTAGCCAAAAACATTCAGTACTTC
CASSIRGRGLAKNIQYF
>TRBV12-5|TRBD1|.|TRBJ2-4
TGTGCTAGTGGTTCTCCGGGACAGGGAAATTCCAAAAACATTCAGTACTTC
CASGSPGQGNSKNIQYF
>TRBV7-2|.|.|TRBJ1-3
TGTGCCAGCAGCCTACAGGGCGGAATTACAGGAAACACCATATATTTT
CASSLQGGITGNTIYF
>TRBV12-3/TRBV12-4|.|.|TRBJ2-1
TGTGCCAGCAGTTTAGAGATGAGCAATGAGCAGTTCTTC
CASSLEMSNEQFF
>TRBV9|.|.|TRBJ2-2
TGTGCCAGCAGCGTAGCTAGCGGGCAGGGGGGCACCGGGGAGCTGTTTTTT
CASSVASGQGGTGELFF
>TRBV6-2/TRBV6-3|.|.|TRBJ2-5
TGTGCCAGCAGCCGAAGACGGAGCCAAGAGACCCAGTACTTC
CASSRRRSQETQYF
>TRBV6-5|.|.|TRBJ1-1
TGTGCCAGCAGTTACGGATATGGGGACACTGAAGCTTTCTTT
CASSYGYGDTEAFF